These 9 T cell receptor beta chains were all obtained from the same sample, sequenced in a study of human thymus T cells. TCRdb's copy holds only in-frame clones and misses some; the assay was immunoSEQ multiplex PCR. The sample has about 130,000 clones; around 94% are singletons. Corrective cardiac surgery supplied the resected thymus tissue. Sequencing was carried out using thymus tissue. The receptors were sampled from a boy under three years old with a congenital heart defect but otherwise immunologically healthy.

The chain is built from TRBV7-3 and TRBJ2-5, with no clear D. The CDR3 has 10 residues. Between the trimmed V and J ends, which lost 5 bases and 5 bases, there was a span of 3 bases. Germline V CDR1 and CDR2: SGHTA, FQGTGA. CDR3 region: CASSRETQYF. The CDR3 DNA reads as TGTGCCAGCAGCCGGGAGACCCAGTACTTC.

The count of this clone is one. The J gene is TRBJ2-2, the V gene TRBV28; no firm D call. The V end lost 3 bases, the J end lost 8 bases, and 10 bases lay between the germline ends. Germline lookup yields CDR1 MDHEN and CDR2 SYDVKM. The CDR3 runs 13 residues. In nucleotides, the CDR3 is TGTGCCAGCAGTTTTCCTCCTTCAGGGGAGCTGTTTTTT. Amino acid sequence: CASSFPPSGELFF.

The gene calls are TRBV19 and TRBJ1-4; 9 nucleotides align to TRBD1. The trim removed 6 bases at V and 8 bases at J, leaving 7 bases unmatched. CDR3 length: 14 residues. CDR1 LNHDA and CDR2 SQIVND come from the germline V gene (reference sequence). In DNA, the CDR3 is TGTGCCAGTAGGCTACAGGGGGCGAGGGAAAAACTGTTTTTT. This gives the protein CASRLQGAREKLFF.

The CDR3 protein is CASSVGTVRRDTQYF. CDR3 nucleotides: TGCGCCAGCAGCGTGGGGACAGTTCGCCGGGATACGCAGTATTTT. The genes are TRBV5-1 and TRBJ2-3, with 7 positions matching TRBD1. This CDR3 has 15 amino acids. J gave up 6 bases and V 4 bases, and 11 bases lay outside the gene matches. In germline, CDR1 is SGHRS, CDR2 YFSETQ.

The genes are TRBV15 and TRBJ1-4; D ambiguous. Trimming stripped 5 bases from V and 5 bases from J, with 9 bases between. Looked up from germline, CDR1 is LNHNV and CDR2 is YYDKDF (reference sequence). The CDR3 consists of 13 residues. As DNA, the CDR3 is TGTGCCACCAGCGGCCCGGACAATGAAAAACTGTTTTTT. Protein: CATSGPDNEKLFF.

The chain couples TRBV5-5 to TRBJ1-1; no definite D call. V shed 3 bases and J shed 4 bases, with 10 bases lying between them. This CDR3 is 13 amino acids long. CDR1 and CDR2 from the germline V gene are SGHKS and YYEKEE (reference sequence). Written as DNA, the CDR3 is TGTGCCAGCAGCTCAGCACGAATCACTGAAGCTTTCTTT. Protein product: CASSSARITEAFF.

This chain joins TRBV6-4 and TRBJ1-2, with TRBD1 identical over 9 bases. J lost 7 bases, V lost 5 bases, and 5 bases had no gene match. CDR1 MRHNA and CDR2 SNTAGT come from the germline V gene. CDR3 length equals 13 residues. CDR3 protein: CASSRDRESGYTF. The DNA for the CDR3 is TGTGCCAGCAGTCGGGACAGGGAAAGTGGCTACACCTTC.

The chain is built from TRBV6-5 and TRBJ1-2; TRBD1 aligns across 9 bases. The CDR3 extends over 13 amino acids. Per the germline V gene, CDR1 is MNHEY and CDR2 is SVGAGI. After removal of 5 bases from V and 12 bases from J, the junction contained 10 bases not matched to a gene. CDR3 in DNA: TGTGCCAGCAGTCCGAGGGGACAGGGCATCGACACCTTC. The encoded protein is CASSPRGQGIDTF.

The chain has TRBV6-5 and TRBJ2-1; D possibly corresponds to TRBD2 (6 bases). The V gene's germline CDR1 is MNHEY and CDR2 SVGAGI. Trimming stripped 6 bases from V and 7 bases from J, with 16 bases between. This CDR3 region has 14 residues. The CDR3 DNA follows: TGTGCCAGCAGCGGGACTCTCGGGGATAATGAGCAGTTCTTC. Translating it yields CASSGTLGDNEQFF.